These 20 T cell receptor beta chains share one sample of origin, sequenced in a study of T cell repertoires in cytomegalovirus infection. Their antigens are not known. TCRdb analysed the reads with MiXCR anew, one entry per CDR3 protein. The sample holds about 890,000 distinct CDR3 sequences, about 33% seen once. Material: cultured CD8+ T cells from PBMCs, obtained from culture after CMV antigen stimulation. The receptor source for this set is a human donor in good health (CMV status not recorded). Some clones in this sample may be carry-over from other donors' samples.

The chain combines TRBV25-1 with TRBJ2-2; 7 bases match TRBD2. V was pared by 1 base and J by 6 bases, with 5 bases of the junction left unmatched. The CDR3 length is 15 residues. The V gene's germline CDR1 is MGHDK and CDR2 SYGVNS. The CDR3 DNA is TGTGCCAGCAGTGAATGGGGAGGGGTGGCCGGGGAGCTGTTTTTT. Its protein is CASSEWGGVAGELFF. The full variable domain, with the rest looked up from reference TRBV25-1 and TRBJ2-2, is EADIYQTPRYLVIGTGKKITLECSQTMGHDKMYWYQQDPGMELHLIHYSYGVNSTEKGDLSSESTVSRIRTEHFPLTLESARPSHTSQYLCASSEWGGVAGELFFGEGSRLTVL.

V is TRBV28 and J is TRBJ1-5; D remains unclear. Germline loops: CDR1 MDHEN, CDR2 SYDVKM. The V and J ends lost 7 bases and 7 bases respectively, with 8 bases between them. The CDR3 spans 11 residues. In nucleotides, the CDR3 is TGTGCCAGCACAAATAAGCAGCCCCAGCATTTT. Its protein is CASTNKQPQHF. The full variable domain, with the rest looked up from reference TRBV28 and TRBJ1-5, is DVKVTQSSRYLVKRTGEKVFLECVQDMDHENMFWYRQDPGLGLRLIYFSYDVKMKEKGDIPEGYSVSREKKERFSLILESASTNQTSMYLCASTNKQPQHFGDGTRLSIL.

This sequence joins TRBV6-2 or TRBV6-3 and TRBJ2-7; 12 positions match TRBD2. V trimming: 8 bases; J trimming: 0 bases; junction bases outside the gene matches: 5. CDR1 MNHEY and CDR2 SVGEGT come from the germline V gene. The CDR3 sequence is 15 residues long. CDR3 sequence: CASSGLAGVSYEQYV. The CDR3, as DNA: TGTGCCAGCTCGGGACTAGCGGGTGTCTCCTACGAGCAGTACGTC.

As to this clonotype: An end of the junction does not agree with germline; a read error may underlie this. CDR3 loop: CASSQGLRGPSTEAFF. The CDR3 DNA is TGTGCCAGCAGCCAAGGACTCAGGGGGCCAAGCACTGAAGCTTTCTTT. This sequence joins TRBV4-1 and TRBJ1-1; TRBD1 matches at 8 bases. The CDR3 length is 16 residues. Germline CDR1 MGHRA, CDR2 YSYEKL.

The chain uses TRBV24-1 and TRBJ2-3; D not certain. Trimming took off 3 bases at V and 1 base at J, with 7 bases between the two ends. Germline V gene data show CDR1 as KGHDR and CDR2 as SFDVKD. CDR3 size: 14 residues. CDR3 bases: TGTGCCACCAGTGATATCGACGGCACAGATACGCAGTATTTT. It encodes CATSDIDGTDTQYF.

V and J are TRBV27 and TRBJ1-4; no reliable D call. The CDR3 has 17 amino acids. CDR1 and CDR2 (germline): MNHEY, SMNVEV (reference sequence). The V end lost 4 bases, the J end lost 6 bases, and 21 bases lay between the germline ends. The CDR3 sequence is CASSSVGLGILDEKLFF. The CDR3 nucleotides read TGTGCCAGCAGTTCTGTGGGTCTCGGGATCCTAGATGAAAAACTGTTTTTT. Variable domain in full (rest from reference TRBV27 and TRBJ1-4): EAQVTQNPRYLITVTGKKLTVTCSQNMNHEYMSWYRQDPGLGLRQIYYSMNVEVTDKGDVPEGYKVSRKEKRNFPLILESPSPNQTSLYFCASSSVGLGILDEKLFFGSGTQLSVL.

In this sample, this clonotype turned up many times. J is TRBJ2-1 and V is TRBV7-6, with D possibly TRBD1 on 6 matching bases. Trimming shortened V by 2 bases and J by 6 bases, and 8 bases separated the two germline ends. The germline V gene encodes CDR1 SGHVS and CDR2 FNYEAQ. This CDR3 is built from 13 residues. CDR3 protein: CASSLRGFNEQFF. The CDR3 DNA follows: TGTGCCAGCAGCTTAAGGGGGTTCAATGAGCAGTTCTTC.

The genes are TRBV4-1 and TRBJ2-1, with 9 bases identical to TRBD2. The germline V gene has CDR1 MGHRA and CDR2 YSYEKL. The V segment lost 0 bases and the J segment 5 bases; nucleotides outside the gene matches: 5. This CDR3 is 16 amino acids long. CDR3 nucleotides: TGCGCCAGCAGCCAAGATTGGGCGGGGGGGCACAATGAGCAGTTCTTC. Amino acids: CASSQDWAGGHNEQFF.

Comments on this clonotype: Relative to the germline gene, one junction end is altered; a read error may explain this. The chain joins TRBV7-4 to TRBJ2-2, with D possibly matching TRBD1 (6 bases). From germline, CDR1 is SGHVT and CDR2 SQSDAQ. The length of the CDR3 is 15 residues. The CDR3 DNA is TGTGCCAACAGCTTAGGGACACCCGGGTCCTGGGAGCTGTTTTTT. As protein: CANSLGTPGSWELFF.

The sample holds many counts of this clonotype. The chain couples TRBV7-9 to TRBJ2-3; TRBD2 matches at 13 bases. J gave up 1 base and V 4 bases, and 2 bases lay outside the gene matches. This CDR3 region has 16 residues. Germline CDR1 SEHNR, CDR2 FQNEAQ (reference sequence). In DNA, the CDR3 is TGTGCCAGCAGCTCTGGGACTAGCGGGGGCACAGATACGCAGTATTTT. Residues: CASSSGTSGGTDTQYF.

The V gene is TRBV6-6, the J gene TRBJ1-6; possible D gene TRBD1, 5 bases. Trimming took 0 bases from V and 10 from J, leaving 16 bases between them. The CDR3 extends over 16 amino acids. Germline lookup yields CDR1 MNHNY and CDR2 SVGAGI (reference sequence). CDR3 DNA: TGTGCCAGCAGTTACTCGGACGAGGGGCCGGGGTCACCCCTCCACTTT. It yields the protein CASSYSDEGPGSPLHF.

This clonotype was counted many times. V is TRBV7-6 and J is TRBJ2-1; TRBD2 aligns across 8 bases. This CDR3 is built from 14 residues. Looked up from germline, CDR1 is SGHVS and CDR2 is FNYEAQ. V was clipped by 6 bases and J by 5 bases; unmatched bases: 6. CDR3 bases: TGTGCCAGCAGTACCGGAGCGGGGGACAATGAGCAGTTCTTC. This sequence encodes CASSTGAGDNEQFF.

V gene TRBV7-3 combines with J gene TRBJ2-1; D remains unclear. There are 15 residues in the CDR3. V shed 0 bases and J shed 2 bases, with 8 bases lying between them. Germline CDR1 SGHTA, CDR2 FQGTGA. The CDR3 nucleotides read TGTGCCAGCAGCTTAACGGAGTTCACCTACAATGAGCAGTTCTTC. Translated, it gives CASSLTEFTYNEQFF.

The CDR3: CASSSGIYEQYF. CDR3 in DNA: TGTGCCAGCAGCTCAGGGATCTACGAGCAGTACTTC. The rearrangement links TRBV6-6 to TRBJ2-7, with a tentative D call TRBD1 (5 bases). The CDR3 extends over 12 amino acids. Looked up from germline, CDR1 is MNHNY and CDR2 is SVGAGI (reference sequence). Between the trimmed V and J ends, which lost 6 bases and 3 bases, there was a span of 9 bases.

This chain connects TRBV11-2 to TRBJ2-1; TRBD2 matches 7 bases. The J segment lost 8 bases and the V segment lost 3 bases, leaving 4 bases of the junction unmatched. Germline CDR1 and CDR2: SGHAT and FQNNGV. CDR3 length: 13 residues. In DNA form, the CDR3 reads TGTGCCAGCAGCTTTCAGGGAGGGTATGAGCAGTTCTTC. Translating it yields CASSFQGGYEQFF. The full variable domain, with the rest looked up from reference TRBV11-2 and TRBJ2-1, is EAGVAQSPRYKIIEKRQSVAFWCNPISGHATLYWYQQILGQGPKLLIQFQNNGVVDDSQLPKDRFSAERLKGVDSTLKIQPAKLEDSAVYLCASSFQGGYEQFFGPGTRLTVL.

This clonotype was recorded a few times. This chain links TRBV4-2 with TRBJ2-1; the match to TRBD2 covers 9 bases. CDR3 length: 15 residues. The germline V gene encodes CDR1 LGHNA and CDR2 YNFKEQ. The V gene end was trimmed by 2 bases and the J gene end by 5 bases; junction bases not matched to a gene: 4. DNA for the CDR3: TGTGCCAGCAGCCAATTCCCTAGCGGGGACAATGAGCAGTTCTTC. This encodes CASSQFPSGDNEQFF.

The rearrangement uses TRBV9 and TRBJ1-1, with 9 bases fitting TRBD1. CDR3 length: 13 residues. CDR1 is SGDLS and CDR2 is YYNGEE in the germline V gene. V lost 0 bases and J lost 11; bases outside the gene matches: 5. This chain's CDR3 is CASSVGRQGVAFF. Written as DNA, the CDR3 is TGTGCCAGCAGCGTAGGTCGACAGGGGGTGGCTTTCTTT. Full variable domain (outside the CDR3, taken from reference TRBV9 and TRBJ1-1): DSGVTQTPKHLITATGQRVTLRCSPRSGDLSVYWYQQSLDQGLQFLIQYYNGEERAKGNILERFSAQQFPDLHSELNLSSLELGDSALYFCASSVGRQGVAFFGQGTRLTVV.

This clonotype occurred once. The chain recombines TRBV12-5 with TRBJ1-1; 9 nucleotides align to TRBD1. CDR3 length equals 18 residues. Germline V lookup: CDR1 LGHNT, CDR2 FRNRAP. With V trimmed by 6 bases and J by 0 bases, 14 bases remained unmatched. The CDR3, as DNA: TGTGCTAGTGGCCCAAAAACCGGGACAGGGACGTTGAACACTGAAGCTTTCTTT. Encoded protein: CASGPKTGTGTLNTEAFF.

Only a few counts were recorded for this clonotype. The rearrangement joins TRBV10-3 to TRBJ2-5, with D perhaps TRBD1 (6 bases). The V gene's germline CDR1 is ENHRY and CDR2 SYGVKD. Trimming removed 6 bases from V and 1 base from J, with 18 bases in between. The CDR3 consists of 16 residues. CDR3 nucleotides: TGTGCCATCAGCGATCTCTCTACAGGGATCCAAGAGACCCAGTACTTC. Its protein is CAISDLSTGIQETQYF.

In its sample, this clonotype was seen a few times. This sequence joins TRBV20-1 and TRBJ1-2; D remains ambiguous. The CDR3 is 13 amino acids. Germline V lookup: CDR1 DFQATT, CDR2 SNEGSKA (reference sequence). Between the trimmed V and J ends, which lost 6 bases and 3 bases, there was a span of 14 bases. This CDR3 is CSARPTIDYGYTF. The CDR3 DNA is TGCAGTGCCCGCCCTACTATCGACTATGGCTACACCTTC.